This TCR beta chain was found in a study of technical replicates of blood from several donors. The method was immunoSEQ multiplex PCR; TCRdb's version includes in-frame clones alone and lacks a portion of them. The data hold 65,000 to 90,000 clones, with 91% observed a single time. The TCR sequence derives from a human donor in good health. The material sequenced was T cells isolated from PBMCs.

In DNA form, the CDR3 reads TGTGCCAGCAGCCCAACCGACAGGGGAATCTCTGGGGCCAACGTCCTGACTTTC. This codes for CASSPTDRGISGANVLTF. The chain joins TRBV9 to TRBJ2-6; 8 bases fit TRBD1. The CDR3 loop spans 18 amino acids. V lost 4 bases and J lost 0; bases outside the gene matches: 9. Germline V lookup: CDR1 SGDLS, CDR2 YYNGEE.